This is a list of T cell receptor beta chains from one sample in a study of blood T cell repertoires in COVID-19. Assay used: immunoSEQ multiplex PCR; TCRdb lists only in-frame clones, some missing. The sample holds 110,000 to 150,000 clones, about 84% seen once. The sequenced sample was PBMCs or T cells enriched from blood (not recorded which). These receptor sequences come from a woman aged 18-29 years who had been exposed to COVID-19. CDR3s include the opening cysteine and the closing phenylalanine or tryptophan. The order of the fields is clone size, D gene, J gene, V gene, CDR3 DNA, CDR3 protein. The D gene is left open where the match is weak. The size entry is marked missing in some rows and otherwise reads once, few, many or a size class.

>-|TRBD1|TRBJ1-1|TRBV4-1
TGCGCCAGCAGCGCATTACAGGGGATGAACACTGAAGCTTTCTTT
CASSALQGMNTEAFF
>-|-|TRBJ2-2|TRBV19
TGTGCCAGTAGTACAGGGGTTATCGCAGGCTTTGCCGGGGAGCTGTTTTTT
CASSTGVIAGFAGELFF
>-|TRBD2|TRBJ2-5|TRBV29-1
TGCAGCGTTGGGGGACTACTTGAGACCCAGTACTTC
CSVGGLLETQYF
>-|-|TRBJ2-6|TRBV18
TGTGCCAGCTCACCTCTAGGGGCTGGGGCCAACGTCCTGACTTTC
CASSPLGAGANVLTF
>-|TRBD1|TRBJ1-2|TRBV11-2
TGTGCCAGCAGCTCGATAACGAAAACAGGGGAATCAGGCTACACCTTC
CASSSITKTGESGYTF
>-|TRBD1|TRBJ1-2|TRBV5-4
TGTGCCAGCAGCCAAGACAGGGATTTTGGCTACACCTTC
CASSQDRDFGYTF
>-|TRBD2|TRBJ2-3|TRBV11-2
TGTGCCAGCAGCTTAGGCGCTAGCGGGATGAGCACAGATACGCAGTATTTT
CASSLGASGMSTDTQYF
>-|-|TRBJ1-2|TRBV27
TGTGCCAGCAGTTTCGGAGGGTTACAGCCCTATGGCTACACCTTC
CASSFGGLQPYGYTF
>-|TRBD1|TRBJ2-7|TRBV19
TGTGCCAGTAACGACAGGGGGGTCTCCTACGAGCAGTACTTC
CASNDRGVSYEQYF
>-|TRBD1|TRBJ1-1|TRBV4-1
TGCGCCAGCAGCCAAGATTCAGGGGGGCGCGAATCTGAAGCTTTCTTT
CASSQDSGGRESEAFF
>once|-|TRBJ1-4|TRBV7-9
TGTGCCAGCAGCTTAGATCAGGGTTCTGGGGAAAAACTGTTTTTT
CASSLDQGSGEKLFF
>-|TRBD2|TRBJ2-7|TRBV18
TGTGCCAGCTCACCGAGGCAGGGAGGGTTCCCCTACGAGCAGTACTTC
CASSPRQGGFPYEQYF
>-|-|TRBJ1-1|TRBV19
TGTGCCAGTAGTATAGATCGGAACACTGAAGCTTTCTTT
CASSIDRNTEAFF
>-|TRBD1|TRBJ1-6|TRBV5-5
TGTGCCAGCAGCTTCGGGACAGGCTATAATTCACCCCTCCACTTT
CASSFGTGYNSPLHF
>few|TRBD1|TRBJ1-2|TRBV4-1
TGCGCCAGCAGCCGAGCGGACAGGGACTATGGCTACACCTTC
CASSRADRDYGYTF
>once|TRBD2|TRBJ2-7|TRBV13
TGTGCCAGCAGCGGACTAGCGTACGAGCAGTACTTC
CASSGLAYEQYF
>-|TRBD1|TRBJ1-5|TRBV6-1
TGTGCCAGCAGTGCTGTGCATAGGACAGGGTTTTCATTTGGCAATCAGCCCCAGCATTTT
CASSAVHRTGFSFGNQPQHF
>-|-|TRBJ1-1|TRBV27
TGTGCCAGCAGTTTAGAGATGAACACTGAAGCTTTCTTT
CASSLEMNTEAFF
>-|-|TRBJ2-3|TRBV19
TGTGCCAGTAGTATAGCCTTGGGGGGGCCAGATACGCAGTATTTT
CASSIALGGPDTQYF
>-|TRBD1|TRBJ1-4|TRBV7-9
TGTGCCAGCAGCACCGCCCGCGGGACAGCTCAGGAAAAACTGTTTTTT
CASSTARGTAQEKLFF
>-|-|TRBJ1-1|TRBV4-1
TGCGCCAGCAGCCAAGATGGAATCGGGGACACTGAAGCTTTCTTT
CASSQDGIGDTEAFF
>few|-|TRBJ2-3|TRBV7-3
TGTGCCAGCAGCTTAATGGCAGGGGTACGCCTCACAGATACGCAGTATTTT
CASSLMAGVRLTDTQYF
>-|TRBD1|TRBJ2-7|TRBV2
TGTGCCAGCAGTGGTGACAGGGGCAGCTACGAGCAGTACTTC
CASSGDRGSYEQYF
>-|-|TRBJ1-2|TRBV15
TGTGCCACCAGCAGAGATCCTGGGGCACACTACACCTTC
CATSRDPGAHYTF
>-|TRBD1|TRBJ1-2|TRBV4-2
TGTGCCAGCAGCCAAACCGGGACAGGGTCTAACTATGGCTACACCTTC
CASSQTGTGSNYGYTF
>-|-|TRBJ1-1|TRBV28
TGTGCCAGCAGTTTCCGGGCCAACGGGATGAACACTGAAGCTTTCTTT
CASSFRANGMNTEAFF
>few|TRBD1|TRBJ2-1|TRBV5-7
TGTGCCAGCAATGCCCGGACAGGAAGAGACAATGAGCAGTTCTTC
CASNARTGRDNEQFF
>-|-|TRBJ1-5|TRBV30
TGTGCCTGGAGTGTACTGGCAGGGGATCAGCCCCAGCATTTT
CAWSVLAGDQPQHF
>-|-|TRBJ2-1|TRBV27
TGTGCCAGCGCAATACAGGGTAGGGGGTTCAATGAGCAGTTCTTC
CASAIQGRGFNEQFF
>-|-|TRBJ2-1|TRBV2
TGTGCCAGCAAAGGGGAATACAATGAGCAGTTCTTC
CASKGEYNEQFF
>few|TRBD1|TRBJ1-2|TRBV11-3
TGTGCCAGCAGCCTTACAGGGGGCGAACTCTATGGCTACACCTTC
CASSLTGGELYGYTF
>few|TRBD2|TRBJ2-7|TRBV3-1/TRBV3-2
TGTGCCAGCGGGACTAGCGGTGGTTACGAGCAGTACTTC
CASGTSGGYEQYF
>-|TRBD2|TRBJ2-5|TRBV5-1
TGCGCCAGCAGCTTGGGATCAGCGGGCGGGGGGCAAGAGACCCAGTACTTC
CASSLGSAGGGQETQYF
>-|TRBD2|TRBJ2-1|TRBV5-1
TGCGCCAGCAGCTTGTGGCTAGCGGGGAATGAGCAGTTCTTC
CASSLWLAGNEQFF
>-|TRBD2|TRBJ2-3|TRBV14
TGTGCCAGCAGCCAGTGGAGCGGGAGGGCCGAAGATACGCAGTATTTT
CASSQWSGRAEDTQYF
>-|-|TRBJ2-4|TRBV6-2/TRBV6-3
TGTGCCAGCAGCCCCCAGGGACTAGCCAAAAACATTCAGTACTTC
CASSPQGLAKNIQYF
>-|TRBD1|TRBJ2-2|TRBV7-3
TGTGCCAGCAGCTCCGGACAGGGGTACACCGGGGAGCTGTTTTTT
CASSSGQGYTGELFF
>-|TRBD2|TRBJ2-1|TRBV4-3
TGCGCCAGCAGCCAAGGGTTTAGCGGGAGGGGGGGGCCGGCGAGGAATGAGCAGTTCTTC
CASSQGFSGRGGPARNEQFF
>-|TRBD2|TRBJ2-7|TRBV20-1
TGCAGTGCCTCGGGGGGTAACGAGCAGTACTTC
CSASGGNEQYF
>-|-|TRBJ2-7|TRBV19
TGTGCCAGTAGTATCGAGCACGAGCAGTACTTC
CASSIEHEQYF
>-|TRBD1|TRBJ1-6|TRBV4-2
TGTGCCAGCAGCTCAAGGGGGACAGGGGAAACTTCACCCCTCCACTTT
CASSSRGTGETSPLHF
>-|-|TRBJ1-5|TRBV3-1/TRBV3-2
TGTGCCAGCAGCCAAGAATTGCCCAGACAGCCCCAGCATTTT
CASSQELPRQPQHF
>-|-|TRBJ1-6|TRBV30
TGTGCCTGGAGTGGACAGAATTCACCCCTCCACTTT
CAWSGQNSPLHF